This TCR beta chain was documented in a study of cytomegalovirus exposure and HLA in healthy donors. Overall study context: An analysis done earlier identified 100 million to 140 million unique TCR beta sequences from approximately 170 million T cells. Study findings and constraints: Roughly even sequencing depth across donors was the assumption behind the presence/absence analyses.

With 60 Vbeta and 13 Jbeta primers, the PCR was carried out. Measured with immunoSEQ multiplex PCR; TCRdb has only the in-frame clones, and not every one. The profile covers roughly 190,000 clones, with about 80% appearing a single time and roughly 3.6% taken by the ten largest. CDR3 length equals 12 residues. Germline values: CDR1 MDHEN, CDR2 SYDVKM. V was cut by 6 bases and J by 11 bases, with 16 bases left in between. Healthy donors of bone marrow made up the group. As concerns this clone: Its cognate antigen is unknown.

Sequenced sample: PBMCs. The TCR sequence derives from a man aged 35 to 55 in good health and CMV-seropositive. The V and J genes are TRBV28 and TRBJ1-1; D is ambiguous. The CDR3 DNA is TGTGCCAGCAGCCGGGATTCCCGGAGGGCTTTCTTT. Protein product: CASSRDSRRAFF.